One and the same sample provided the 26 T cell receptor beta chains below, sequenced in a study of blood T cell repertoires in COVID-19. Sequencing was performed with immunoSEQ multiplex PCR; in TCRdb, only in-frame clones are kept and a portion is missing. This table holds more than 350,000 clones, 70% to 90% found once. Sequencing was carried out using PBMCs or T cells enriched from blood (not recorded which). Receptors originate from a woman younger than 35 who had been exposed to COVID-19.

Regarding this clone: This sample includes further DNA sequences coding for the same CDR3. The rearrangement joins TRBV6-4 to TRBJ1-6; 8 bases fit TRBD1. Germline lookup yields CDR1 MRHNA and CDR2 SNTAGT. The CDR3 is 14 residues long. Germline trimming cut 5 bases from V and 7 bases from J; bases unmatched to any gene: 4. The DNA for the CDR3 is TGTGCCAGCAGTACGACAGGGGAGAATTCACCCCTCCACTTT. It is translated as CASSTTGENSPLHF.

This chain uses TRBV29-1 with TRBJ1-5; D possibly corresponds to TRBD1 (6 bases). CDR1 and CDR2 from the germline V gene are SQVTM and ANQGSEA. The CDR3 consists of 16 residues. Trimming removed 4 bases from V and 4 bases from J, with 20 bases in between. The DNA for the CDR3 is TGCAGCGTTGGAGAGGGGGGAGGCAGGACAAATCAGCCCCAGCATTTT. Amino acids: CSVGEGGGRTNQPQHF.

This chain links TRBV6-2 or TRBV6-3 with TRBJ2-1; no definite D call. This CDR3 is built from 14 residues. Germline values: CDR1 MNHEY, CDR2 SVGEGT. Trimming left V 3 bases short and J 1 base short, with 7 bases between. The CDR3: CASSYRWSYNEQFF. The DNA for the CDR3 is TGTGCCAGCAGTTATCGGTGGTCCTACAATGAGCAGTTCTTC.

This chain connects TRBV11-2 to TRBJ1-6, with 7 positions matching TRBD1. Trimming removed 0 bases from V and 6 bases from J; junction bases left unmatched: 5. The CDR3 consists of 16 residues. Germline loops: CDR1 SGHAT, CDR2 FQNNGV. CDR3 residues: CASSLDRDSSNSPLHF. The CDR3 coding sequence is TGTGCCAGCAGCTTAGACCGGGACAGCTCTAATTCACCCCTCCACTTT.

The rearrangement joins TRBV7-3 to TRBJ1-1; TRBD1 agrees at 8 bases. The germline gives CDR1 SGHTA, CDR2 FQGTGA. V trimming: 5 bases; J trimming: 1 base; junction bases outside the gene matches: 6. There are 15 residues in the CDR3. Here the CDR3 reads CASSQSGGWNTEAFF. Written as DNA, the CDR3 is TGTGCCAGCAGCCAATCAGGGGGCTGGAACACTGAAGCTTTCTTT.

The chain employs TRBV4-1 and TRBJ1-1, with a weak D call TRBD1 (5 bases). This CDR3 region has 16 residues. In germline, CDR1 is MGHRA, CDR2 YSYEKL. Trimming left V 2 bases short and J 0 bases short, with 13 bases between. The CDR3 loop is CASSQLPPGVNTEAFF. Here the CDR3 DNA reads TGCGCCAGCAGCCAACTCCCGCCGGGGGTGAACACTGAAGCTTTCTTT.

This chain uses TRBV6-5 with TRBJ1-2, with D tentatively TRBD1 (6 bases). Germline V gene data show CDR1 as MNHEY and CDR2 as SVGAGI. V was pared by 7 bases and J by 7 bases, with 13 bases between. This CDR3 comprises 12 residues. The DNA of the CDR3 is TGTGCCAGCAACGACAGGTTCGGTGGCTACACCTTC. It is translated as CASNDRFGGYTF.

The chain couples TRBV28 to TRBJ1-1; no reliable D call. CDR3 size: 17 residues. CDR1 is MDHEN and CDR2 is SYDVKM in the germline V gene. V lost 0 bases, J lost 7 bases, and 21 bases lay in between. CDR3 amino acids: CASSLWAATGRSREAFF. CDR3 in DNA: TGTGCCAGCAGTTTATGGGCGGCCACTGGCCGCTCGCGTGAAGCTTTCTTT. The full variable domain, its missing parts supplied by reference TRBV28 and TRBJ1-1, is DVKVTQSSRYLVKRTGEKVFLECVQDMDHENMFWYRQDPGLGLRLIYFSYDVKMKEKGDIPEGYSVSREKKERFSLILESASTNQTSMYLCASSLWAATGRSREAFFGQGTRLTVV.

The gene calls are TRBV10-1 and TRBJ1-5; no definite D call. The V gene's germline CDR1 is WNHNN and CDR2 SYGVQD (reference sequence). The germline V and J ends were trimmed by 0 bases and 4 bases, with 4 bases remaining between them. The CDR3 is 13 residues long. CDR3 sequence: CASSESVNQPQHF. CDR3 DNA: TGCGCCAGCAGTGAGTCCGTAAATCAGCCCCAGCATTTT.

This chain joins TRBV27 and TRBJ2-2; D is ambiguous. Looked up from germline, CDR1 is MNHEY and CDR2 is SMNVEV (reference sequence). Trimming removed 3 bases at V and 4 bases at J, with 12 bases between. The CDR3 runs to 15 residues. CDR3 sequence (DNA): TGTGCCAGCAGTTTCGCTAGGCAGATCACCGGGGAGCTGTTTTTT. Encoded protein: CASSFARQITGELFF.

The chain links TRBV11-2 to TRBJ1-1; D remains unclear. Trimming removed 0 bases from V and 3 bases from J, with 14 bases in between. Germline V gene sequence: CDR1 SGHAT, CDR2 FQNNGV. The CDR3 totals 16 residues. CDR3 bases: TGTGCCAGCAGCTTAGATCTAGGAATTTTATACACTGAAGCTTTCTTT. This gives the protein CASSLDLGILYTEAFF.

The CDR3 coding sequence is TGTGCCAGCAGCCAAGTGGTCGGGTTAGCGGGAGCCTCCTACGAGCAGTACTTC. Protein: CASSQVVGLAGASYEQYF. J is TRBJ2-7 and V is TRBV3-1 (or the pseudogene TRBV3-2), with 9 bases lining up with TRBD2. Trimming took 1 base from V and 0 from J; bases not matched to a gene: 10. The CDR3 is 18 residues long. Germline V gene data show CDR1 as LGHDT and CDR2 as YNNKEL (reference sequence).

The chain combines TRBV29-1 with TRBJ1-2; weak D call: TRBD1 (5 bases). V lost 5 bases to trimming and J lost 8 bases, with 12 bases between them. CDR1 is SQVTM and CDR2 is ANQGSEA in the germline V gene. CDR3 length equals 11 residues. CDR3 in DNA: TGCAGCGTTCCGGGGGATTTGGGCTACACCTTC. The encoded protein is CSVPGDLGYTF.

The chain couples TRBV5-1 to TRBJ1-1; D call uncertain. Per germline, CDR1 SGHRS and CDR2 YFSETQ. CDR3 length: 11 residues. Trimming took 7 bases from V and 5 from J, leaving 9 bases between them. CDR3 nucleotide sequence: TGCGCCAGCTTCGAGGGTACTGAAGCTTTCTTT. Its protein is CASFEGTEAFF.

The CDR3 coding sequence is TGTGCCAGCAGTGAACGGTTCTATCTGACAGTGAACACTGAAGCTTTCTTT. Amino acid sequence: CASSERFYLTVNTEAFF. This chain connects TRBV2 to TRBJ1-1; possible D gene TRBD1, 5 bases. CDR3 length: 17 residues. The V gene lost 2 bases and the J gene lost 0 bases, with 16 bases spanning the gap. Germline assignment: CDR1 SNHLY and CDR2 FYNNEI.

The chain employs TRBV5-1 and TRBJ2-5; 8 bases map to TRBD1. Per the germline V gene, CDR1 is SGHRS and CDR2 is YFSETQ. CDR3 length: 14 amino acids. V shed 4 bases and J 3 bases; nucleotides not matched to a gene: 5. The CDR3 DNA sequence: TGCGCCAGCAGCATTAACAGGGGGAAAGAGACCCAGTACTTC. This encodes CASSINRGKETQYF.

This clone has only one observation. The CDR3 DNA reads as TGTGCCAGCAGCTTAGTCGGCAGGAGGGCGGGACCCTACAATGAGCAGTTCTTC. It yields the protein CASSLVGRRAGPYNEQFF. The chain employs TRBV7-2 and TRBJ2-1, with D possibly TRBD2 on 6 matching bases. The CDR3 runs 18 residues. The ends were cut back, 1 base at V and 2 bases at J, with 18 bases in the middle. Germline values: CDR1 SGHTA, CDR2 FQGNSA.

V and J are TRBV4-1 and TRBJ1-5; D is uncertain. Germline loops: CDR1 MGHRA, CDR2 YSYEKL. The V end was cut by 2 bases, the J end by 3 bases, with 8 bases between. The CDR3 spans 14 residues. CDR3 protein: CASSQWRINQPQHF. CDR3 coding DNA: TGCGCCAGCAGCCAATGGAGGATCAATCAGCCCCAGCATTTT.

The chain combines TRBV14 with TRBJ2-7; D gene ambiguous. This CDR3 contains 14 residues. Trimming stripped 1 base from V and 2 bases from J, with 9 bases between. Germline V gene lookup returns CDR1 SGHDN and CDR2 FVKESK. CDR3 protein: CASSQGGRTYEQYF. CDR3 bases: TGTGCCAGCAGCCAAGGCGGCCGTACCTACGAGCAGTACTTC.

This sequence joins TRBV4-2 and TRBJ1-4, with D possibly matching TRBD1 (6 bases). Per germline, CDR1 LGHNA and CDR2 YNFKEQ. The CDR3 consists of 16 residues. Trimming pared 0 bases from V and 4 bases from J, leaving 12 bases between. The CDR3 region has the DNA TGTGCCAGCAGCCAAGACCTGGGACATGATAATGAAAAACTGTTTTTT. This codes for CASSQDLGHDNEKLFF.

J is TRBJ2-1 and V is TRBV7-6; a weak D match, TRBD1 (6 bases). Trimming took 1 base from V and 2 from J, leaving 12 bases between them. Germline V gene lookup returns CDR1 SGHVS and CDR2 FNYEAQ. The CDR3 is made up of 16 amino acids. CDR3 amino acids: CASSLGGGGPYNEQFF. In nucleotides, the CDR3 is TGTGCCAGCAGCTTAGGCGGTGGGGGCCCCTACAATGAGCAGTTCTTC.

The chain has TRBV28 and TRBJ1-4; the match to TRBD1 covers 7 bases. CDR1 is MDHEN and CDR2 is SYDVKM in the germline V gene. The J segment lost 5 bases and the V segment lost 3 bases, leaving 9 bases of the junction unmatched. This CDR3 is built from 16 residues. The CDR3 loop reads CASSFPQGSLNEKLFF. The DNA of the CDR3 is TGTGCCAGCAGTTTTCCACAGGGGTCCTTGAATGAAAAACTGTTTTTT.

The chain joins TRBV7-9 to TRBJ2-5, with 13 positions matching TRBD2. The CDR3 loop spans 17 amino acids. Germline assignment: CDR1 SEHNR and CDR2 FQNEAQ (reference sequence). Trimming cost V 5 bases and J 5 bases; bases outside gene matches: 11. CDR3 residues: CASSPQGLAGYGETQYF. In nucleotides, the CDR3 is TGTGCCAGCAGCCCCCAGGGACTAGCGGGATATGGGGAGACCCAGTACTTC.

The CDR3 DNA follows: TGTGCCAGCAGTTTCGGGAACGAGTTCAATGAGCAGTTCTTC. Translated: CASSFGNEFNEQFF. V is TRBV27 and J is TRBJ2-1; D possibly corresponds to TRBD2 (5 bases). Germline assignment: CDR1 MNHEY and CDR2 SMNVEV (reference sequence). With 3 bases removed from V and 6 bases from J, the gap between germline ends came to 12 bases. The CDR3 is 14 amino acids.

The V gene is TRBV6-5, the J gene TRBJ2-7; 9 bases line up with TRBD2. Germline-derived CDR1 and CDR2 are MNHEY and SVGAGI. The CDR3 consists of 15 residues. J was trimmed by 2 bases and V by 7 bases; bases with no gene match: 9. The CDR3 nucleotides are TGTGCCAGCACGATTAGCGGGAGTCTCCCCTACGAGCAGTACTTC. Amino acids: CASTISGSLPYEQYF.

The genes are TRBV2 and TRBJ2-1, with a possible D match to TRBD1 (6 bases). This CDR3 is built from 22 residues. Trimming pared 6 bases from V and 0 bases from J, leaving 33 bases between. Germline V gene lookup returns CDR1 SNHLY and CDR2 FYNNEI. The CDR3 spells CASSYEKPGQANQGSSYNEQFF. CDR3 nucleotide sequence: TGTGCCAGCAGCTATGAGAAACCGGGACAAGCTAACCAAGGAAGCTCCTACAATGAGCAGTTCTTC.